This TCR beta chain was documented in a study of PD-L1 blockade in urothelial cancer. There are 13 residues in the CDR3. V shed 3 bases and J shed 4 bases, with 8 bases lying between them. Germline assignment: CDR1 SGHNT and CDR2 YYREEE (reference sequence). Generated by immunoSEQ multiplex PCR, the TCRdb table keeps only in-frame clones and is missing some. The sample lists about 120,000 clones, around 88% seen once, with roughly 1.7% in the top ten. The time point here: peripheral blood 6 weeks after treatment start. The specimen was PBMCs, collected around atezolizumab (anti-PD-L1) treatment. This sequence originates from a man aged 55-75 years with urothelial cancer. This chain connects TRBV5-4 to TRBJ1-5; no firm D call. CDR3 protein: CASSSSPNQPQHF. In nucleotides, the CDR3 is TGTGCCAGCAGCTCTTCCCCGAATCAGCCCCAGCATTTT.